This T cell receptor (beta chain) stems from a study of cytomegalovirus exposure and HLA in healthy donors. This CDR3 spans 15 amino acids. V was trimmed by 3 bases and J by 3 bases, leaving 14 bases between them. Germline V gene lookup returns CDR1 SNHLY and CDR2 FYNNEI. Generated by immunoSEQ multiplex PCR, the TCRdb table keeps only in-frame clones and is missing some. The sample shows over 200,000 clones, 88% of them seen only once. As regards this clone: What it binds is unknown.

Study results and caveats: The study flagged some 170 TCR beta chains as cytomegalovirus-associated. A later analysis found first-cohort TCR clusters tended to co-occur in the approximately 110 validation repertoires. The classifier reportedly diagnosed cytomegalovirus status with high specificity and sensitivity.

Sequenced sample: PBMCs. This receptor was obtained from a young woman in good health and CMV-seronegative. The rearrangement uses TRBV2 and TRBJ1-2, with a weak D call TRBD1 (6 bases). Written as DNA, the CDR3 is TGTGCCAGCAGTGATCACAGGGCGCAGGACTATGGCTACACCTTC. This codes for CASSDHRAQDYGYTF.